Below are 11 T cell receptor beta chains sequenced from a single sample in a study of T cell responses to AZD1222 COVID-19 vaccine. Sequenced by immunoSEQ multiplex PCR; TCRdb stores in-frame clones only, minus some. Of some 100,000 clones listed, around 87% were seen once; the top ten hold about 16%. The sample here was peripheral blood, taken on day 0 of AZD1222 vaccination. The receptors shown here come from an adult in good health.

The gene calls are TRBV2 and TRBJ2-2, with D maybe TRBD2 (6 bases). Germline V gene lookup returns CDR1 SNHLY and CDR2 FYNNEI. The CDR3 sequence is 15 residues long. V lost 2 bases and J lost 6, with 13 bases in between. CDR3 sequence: CASSERRGLAGELFF. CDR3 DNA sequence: TGTGCCAGCAGTGAACGGAGGGGTCTAGCCGGGGAGCTGTTTTTT.

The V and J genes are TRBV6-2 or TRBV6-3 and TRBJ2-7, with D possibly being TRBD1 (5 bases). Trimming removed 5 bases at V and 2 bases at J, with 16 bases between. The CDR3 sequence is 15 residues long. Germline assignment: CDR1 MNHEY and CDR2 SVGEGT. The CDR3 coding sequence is TGTGCCAGCAGTCCCTACAGGCCTGGGACCTACGAGCAGTACTTC. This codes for CASSPYRPGTYEQYF.

This CDR3 is CASSLDRSSGYTF. The CDR3, as DNA: TGTGCCAGCAGCCTTGACAGGTCCTCTGGCTACACCTTC. This sequence joins TRBV7-3 and TRBJ1-2; a possible D gene is TRBD1 (6 bases). The germline V gene has CDR1 SGHTA and CDR2 FQGTGA. This CDR3 has 13 amino acids. Trimming removed 5 bases from V and 7 bases from J, with 14 bases in between.

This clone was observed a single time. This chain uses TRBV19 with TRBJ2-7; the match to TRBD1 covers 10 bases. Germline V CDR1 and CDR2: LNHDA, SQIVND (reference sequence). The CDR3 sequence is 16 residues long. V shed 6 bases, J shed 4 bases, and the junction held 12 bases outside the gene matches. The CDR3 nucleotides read TGTGCCAGTAGGACAACCGGGACAGGGGATGGTTACGAGCAGTACTTC. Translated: CASRTTGTGDGYEQYF.

CDR3 bases: TGTGCCAGCAGTGTCCTAGCGGGAGACCAAGAGACCCAGTACTTC. It is translated as CASSVLAGDQETQYF. The genes are TRBV2 and TRBJ2-5; 10 bases align to TRBD2. V shed 4 bases and J 0 bases; nucleotides not matched to a gene: 2. The CDR3 runs to 15 residues. CDR1 is SNHLY and CDR2 is FYNNEI in the germline V gene.

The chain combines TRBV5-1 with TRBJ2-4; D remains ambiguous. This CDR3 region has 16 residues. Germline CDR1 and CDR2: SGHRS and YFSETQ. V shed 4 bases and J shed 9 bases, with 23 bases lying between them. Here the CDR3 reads CASSTTAASNGGIQYF. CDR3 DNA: TGCGCCAGCAGCACAACAGCAGCTTCGAATGGTGGCATTCAGTACTTC.

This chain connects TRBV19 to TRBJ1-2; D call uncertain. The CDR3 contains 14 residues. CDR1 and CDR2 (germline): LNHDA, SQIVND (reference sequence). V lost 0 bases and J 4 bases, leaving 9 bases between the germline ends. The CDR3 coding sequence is TGTGCCAGTAGTATAGATGGCAGAATCTATGGCTACACCTTC. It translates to CASSIDGRIYGYTF.

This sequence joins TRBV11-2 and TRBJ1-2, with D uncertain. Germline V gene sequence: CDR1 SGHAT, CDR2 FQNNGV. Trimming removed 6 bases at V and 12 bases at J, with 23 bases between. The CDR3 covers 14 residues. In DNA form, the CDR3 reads TGTGCCAGCAGTGACACCACCGTAGGCGGCGATAACACCTTC. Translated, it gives CASSDTTVGGDNTF.

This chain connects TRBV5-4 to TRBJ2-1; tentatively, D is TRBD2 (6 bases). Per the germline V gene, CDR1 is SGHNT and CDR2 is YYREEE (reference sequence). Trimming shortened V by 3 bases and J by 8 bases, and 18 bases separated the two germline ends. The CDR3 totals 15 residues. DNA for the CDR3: TGTGCCAGCAGCTCCCCGGGACTGTCGATTTATGAGCAGTTCTTC. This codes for CASSSPGLSIYEQFF.

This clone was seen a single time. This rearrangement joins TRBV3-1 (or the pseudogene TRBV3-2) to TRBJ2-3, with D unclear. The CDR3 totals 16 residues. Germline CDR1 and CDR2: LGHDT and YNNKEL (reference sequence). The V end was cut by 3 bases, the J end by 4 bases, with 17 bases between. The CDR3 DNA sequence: TGTGCCAGCAGCCATGTCGACTCTGACCCCCCAGATACGCAGTATTTT. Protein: CASSHVDSDPPDTQYF.

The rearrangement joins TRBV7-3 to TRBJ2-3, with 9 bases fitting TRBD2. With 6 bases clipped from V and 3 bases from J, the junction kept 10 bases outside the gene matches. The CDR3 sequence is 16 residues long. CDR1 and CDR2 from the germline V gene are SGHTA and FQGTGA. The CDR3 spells CASSRQLAGGTDTQYF. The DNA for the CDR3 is TGTGCCAGCAGTAGACAACTAGCGGGTGGGACAGATACGCAGTATTTT.